At least ten counts were recorded for the clone carrying this T cell receptor (beta chain). Its antigen is currently unknown. These data originate in a study of T cell repertoires in cytomegalovirus infection. Turning to the study itself: Through public TCR beta signatures, both CMV infection and matching HLA type were indicated.

TCRdb fed the reads into MiXCR, producing one record per CDR3 protein. The table lists 400,000 to 600,000 distinct CDR3 sequences, 40% to 50% of them singletons. Looked up from germline, CDR1 is SGHVS and CDR2 is FNYEAQ. CDR3 size: 12 residues. V gave up 5 bases and J gave up 5 bases, with 8 bases separating them. Regarding the study as a whole: HLA-C-restricted CMV clonotypes gave the most frequent clonotype in two of eight donors.

The V gene is TRBV7-6, the J gene TRBJ2-3; D is uncertain. The specimen comprised cultured PBMCs, sampled from culture after CMV antigen stimulation. This TCR came from a human donor in good health (CMV status not recorded). Some clones in this sample may be carry-over from other donors' samples. CDR3 sequence: CASSRTVDTQYF. CDR3 coding DNA: TGTGCCAGCAGCCGGACGGTAGATACGCAGTATTTT.